Listed here are 26 T cell receptor beta chains from one sample, sequenced in a study of T-cell memory formation after mild COVID-19. TCRdb reprocessed the 5' RACE reads via MiXCR and lists one record per CDR3 protein. The table includes hundreds of thousands of distinct CDR3 sequences, about 20% detected once. Input material: PBMCs or a T cell subset sorted from them (not recorded which). Receptor source: an adult woman who had mild COVID-19 (a few samples of this study predate the infection). Cell type and time point are not known.

V usage is TRBV27 and J usage is TRBJ2-3; D tentatively reads TRBD1 or TRBD2 (6 bases each). The CDR3 is 15 amino acids. From germline, CDR1 is MNHEY and CDR2 SMNVEV (reference sequence). V was pared by 5 bases and J by 2 bases, with 14 bases between. Here the CDR3 reads CASSIWGAHTDTQYF. For the CDR3, the DNA is TGTGCCAGCAGTATCTGGGGGGCTCACACAGATACGCAGTATTTT.

This clonotype occurred a few times. The chain has TRBV7-8 and TRBJ2-5, with D possibly TRBD2 on 6 matching bases. Germline CDR1 SGHVS, CDR2 FQNEAQ. The ends were cut back, 7 bases at V and 5 bases at J, with 20 bases in the middle. CDR3 length: 15 residues. The CDR3 DNA reads as TGTGCCAGCAAACCCAAGCGGGTAGGGGTGGAGACCCAGTACTTC. Translation gives CASKPKRVGVETQYF.

This rearrangement joins TRBV19 to TRBJ2-2; 14 bases match TRBD2. CDR3 length: 17 amino acids. Trimming cost V 2 bases and J 8 bases; bases outside gene matches: 7. Germline-derived CDR1 and CDR2 are LNHDA and SQIVND (reference sequence). This chain's CDR3 is CASSIPGLAGVTGELFF. The CDR3 bases are TGTGCCAGTAGTATACCGGGACTAGCGGGAGTAACGGGGGAGCTGTTTTTT. The full variable domain, its missing parts supplied by reference TRBV19 and TRBJ2-2, is DGGITQSPKYLFRKEGQNVTLSCEQNLNHDAMYWYRQDPGQGLRLIYYSQIVNDFQKGDIAEGYSVSREKKESFPLTVTSAQKNPTAFYLCASSIPGLAGVTGELFFGEGSRLTVL.

Many counts were recorded for this clonotype. The chain recombines TRBV29-1 with TRBJ1-1; no firm D call. Trimming cost V 4 bases and J 5 bases, with 14 bases left between them. The CDR3 runs to 13 residues. Germline CDR1 and CDR2: SQVTM and ANQGSEA. The DNA for the CDR3 is TGCAGCGTTGGGGAGGCCACGGGGACTGAAGCTTTCTTT. Residues: CSVGEATGTEAFF.

V usage is TRBV20-1 and J usage is TRBJ2-5, with a weak D call TRBD2 (5 bases). V dropped 3 bases and J dropped 5 bases, with 10 bases sitting between them. CDR1 and CDR2 (germline): DFQATT, SNEGSKA (reference sequence). This CDR3 is 12 amino acids long. CDR3 sequence (DNA): TGCAGTGCTAGCGAGGGCCGGGAGACCCAGTACTTC. Translated: CSASEGRETQYF.

This clonotype was counted between two and nine times. The V gene is TRBV20-1, the J gene TRBJ1-3, with TRBD1 identical over 9 bases. Looked up from germline, CDR1 is DFQATT and CDR2 is SNEGSKA (reference sequence). The CDR3 length is 15 residues. Trimming at V came to 1 base and at J to 4 bases, leaving 5 bases not matched to a gene. CDR3 DNA sequence: TGCAGTGCTAGAGCACAGGGGGCGCACGGAAACACCATATATTTT. Amino acid sequence: CSARAQGAHGNTIYF.

This clonotype was seen more than once but under ten times. The J gene is TRBJ1-2, the V gene TRBV30; D gene unclear. The CDR3 totals 15 residues. V lost 4 bases, J lost 7 bases, and 22 bases lay in between. The germline CDR1 and CDR2 sequences are GTSNPN and SVGIG (reference sequence). The CDR3 loop reads CAWKEVGYSSGGYTF. The CDR3 nucleotides are TGTGCCTGGAAAGAAGTAGGGTATTCTAGCGGTGGCTACACCTTC.

V and J are TRBV9 and TRBJ2-5; 10 nucleotides line up with TRBD1. The germline gives CDR1 SGDLS, CDR2 YYNGEE. This CDR3 contains 14 residues. V was clipped by 3 bases and J by 5 bases; unmatched bases: 4. The DNA of the CDR3 is TGTGCCAGCAGCGCCGGACAGGGGGACGAGACCCAGTACTTC. Translation gives CASSAGQGDETQYF.

This clonotype was seen a handful of times. The chain is built from TRBV4-3 and TRBJ2-2; a weak D match, TRBD2 (6 bases). In germline, CDR1 is LGHNA, CDR2 YSLEER. The V and J ends lost 1 base and 3 bases respectively, with 15 bases between them. The CDR3 is 17 amino acids. The DNA for the CDR3 is TGCGCCAGCAGCCAAGTTTCGGGCGGGATCGACACCGGGGAGCTGTTTTTT. This sequence encodes CASSQVSGGIDTGELFF.

This clonotype showed up just once. The rearrangement joins TRBV14 to TRBJ2-7; D not certain. The V and J ends lost 0 bases and 0 bases respectively, with 9 bases between them. CDR3 length: 15 residues. CDR1 and CDR2 (germline): SGHDN, FVKESK. DNA of the CDR3: TGTGCCAGCAGCCAAGATGGGAAAAGCTCCTACGAGCAGTACTTC. It encodes CASSQDGKSSYEQYF.

V and J are TRBV25-1 and TRBJ2-7; TRBD2 is a possible D gene (6 bases). The germline CDR1 and CDR2 sequences are MGHDK and SYGVNS. This CDR3 comprises 13 residues. Trimming left V 2 bases short and J 4 bases short, with 9 bases between. The CDR3 loop is CASSEPGEYEQYF. DNA for the CDR3: TGTGCCAGCAGTGAACCGGGGGAGTACGAGCAGTACTTC.

The rearrangement joins TRBV7-3 to TRBJ2-1; TRBD2 matches at 15 bases. Germline V lookup: CDR1 SGHTA, CDR2 FQGTGA. The junction had 6 bases not matched to a gene; V was cut back by 5 bases and J by 4 bases. CDR3 length: 17 residues. This chain's CDR3 is CASSPGLAGGPYNEQFF. CDR3 coding DNA: TGTGCCAGCAGCCCGGGACTAGCGGGGGGCCCGTACAATGAGCAGTTCTTC.

The CDR3 nucleotides are TGTGCCAGCAGCTTAGGGGTAGCGACAGATACGCAGTATTTT. Protein product: CASSLGVATDTQYF. The chain couples TRBV7-2 to TRBJ2-3; possible D gene TRBD2, 5 bases. Germline CDR1 and CDR2: SGHTA and FQGNSA. Trimming took off 1 base at V and 3 bases at J, with 8 bases between the two ends. This CDR3 has 14 amino acids.

There are a few counts of this clonotype. The V call is TRBV2, the J call TRBJ2-7, with 13 bases aligning to TRBD2. With V trimmed by 6 bases and J by 4 bases, 6 bases remained unmatched. The CDR3 totals 15 residues. Germline V lookup: CDR1 SNHLY, CDR2 FYNNEI. CDR3 DNA sequence: TGTGCCAGCAGGTTACTAGCGGGGGGGTCTTACGAGCAGTACTTC. Residues: CASRLLAGGSYEQYF.

This clonotype showed up just a few times. This CDR3 is CASSIVATVSNQPQHF. The CDR3 DNA reads TGTGCCAGTAGTATAGTCGCGACAGTGAGCAATCAGCCCCAGCATTTT. The chain uses TRBV19 and TRBJ1-5; D may be TRBD1 (5 bases). The CDR3 totals 16 residues. V lost 1 base to trimming and J lost 1 base, with 11 bases between them. The germline gives CDR1 LNHDA, CDR2 SQIVND (reference sequence).

The rearrangement links TRBV3-1 to TRBJ1-5; no clear D. In germline, CDR1 is LGHDT, CDR2 YNNKEL (reference sequence). Trimming pared 0 bases from V and 11 bases from J, leaving 8 bases between. The CDR3 is 12 amino acids. The CDR3 bases are TGTGCCAGCAGCCAAGAAGGTATTTCCCAGCATTTT. Protein: CASSQEGISQHF.

V gene TRBV29-1 combines with J gene TRBJ2-2; D might be TRBD1 (7 bases). This CDR3 has 16 residues. Germline lookup yields CDR1 SQVTM and CDR2 ANQGSEA. The ends were cut back, 0 bases at V and 2 bases at J, with 13 bases in the middle. Here the CDR3 DNA reads TGCAGCGTTGAAGACCGCGGGACAGCAAACACCGGGGAGCTGTTTTTT. This sequence encodes CSVEDRGTANTGELFF.

V is TRBV27 and J is TRBJ1-1; the match to TRBD1 covers 8 bases. Germline values: CDR1 MNHEY, CDR2 SMNVEV (reference sequence). The CDR3 is 13 amino acids. Trimming took 6 bases from V and 10 from J; bases not matched to a gene: 10. This chain's CDR3 is CASRVETGARAFF. The CDR3 DNA reads TGTGCCAGCAGGGTTGAGACAGGGGCTCGAGCTTTCTTT.

This rearrangement joins TRBV12-3 or TRBV12-4 to TRBJ2-1, with TRBD1 matching 8 bases. The CDR3 totals 16 residues. The V and J ends lost 5 bases and 4 bases, in that order; junction bases with no gene match: 10. The CDR3 region is CASSGGQGRRYNEQFF. The CDR3 region has the DNA TGTGCCAGCAGTGGCGGACAGGGTAGAAGGTACAATGAGCAGTTCTTC.

J is TRBJ1-4 and V is TRBV4-1, with D unresolved. The CDR3 totals 14 residues. Germline V lookup: CDR1 MGHRA, CDR2 YSYEKL. Trimming removed 0 bases at V and 7 bases at J, with 9 bases between. The CDR3 DNA sequence: TGCGCCAGCAGCCAAGAAAGGGTTACTGAAAAACTGTTTTTT. Protein sequence: CASSQERVTEKLFF.

This clonotype turned up a few times. V and J are TRBV29-1 and TRBJ2-3; tentative D call: TRBD1 (5 bases). The CDR3 is 15 amino acids. V was clipped by 7 bases and J by 3 bases, with 20 bases between them. Per the germline V gene, CDR1 is SQVTM and CDR2 is ANQGSEA. The CDR3 coding sequence is TGCAGCGCCCCTCGGGCAGGGATGGTAACAGATACGCAGTATTTT. This sequence encodes CSAPRAGMVTDTQYF.

The sample holds a few counts of this clonotype. The rearrangement links TRBV5-6 to TRBJ1-1; the D gene is possibly TRBD1 (6 bases). The CDR3 runs to 15 residues. Trimming pared 4 bases from V and 1 base from J, leaving 14 bases between. The germline V gene has CDR1 SGHDT and CDR2 YYEEEE. CDR3 amino acids: CASSGGAHRNTEAFF. The DNA of the CDR3 is TGTGCCAGCAGCGGGGGGGCACACCGGAACACTGAAGCTTTCTTT.

This clonotype has more than one count but fewer than ten. V is TRBV9 and J is TRBJ2-1, with 7 bases aligning to TRBD2. The germline V gene has CDR1 SGDLS and CDR2 YYNGEE. CDR3 length equals 15 residues. V lost 4 bases to trimming and J lost 3 bases; unmatched junction nucleotides: 7. In DNA form, the CDR3 reads TGTGCCAGCAGCCCATTCGCGGGGGACTACAATGAGCAGTTCTTC. This translates into CASSPFAGDYNEQFF.

The chain links TRBV5-1 to TRBJ2-1; D gene unclear. The length of the CDR3 is 13 residues. Germline V gene sequence: CDR1 SGHRS, CDR2 YFSETQ. Between the trimmed V and J ends, which lost 5 bases and 0 bases, there was a span of 6 bases. CDR3 in DNA: TGCGCCAGCAGAATTGGCTCCTACAATGAGCAGTTCTTC. This codes for CASRIGSYNEQFF.

The V gene is TRBV7-8, the J gene TRBJ1-5; 7 nucleotides align to TRBD1. The CDR3 consists of 13 residues. In germline, CDR1 is SGHVS, CDR2 FQNEAQ. V dropped 5 bases and J dropped 4; count of bases not matched to a gene: 2. CDR3 amino acids: CASSETGNQPQHF. The DNA of the CDR3 is TGTGCCAGCAGCGAGACAGGGAATCAGCCCCAGCATTTT.

This clonotype was counted a few times. V usage is TRBV20-1 and J usage is TRBJ1-5; the D is unclear. The length of the CDR3 is 15 residues. Germline CDR1 reads DFQATT; CDR2 reads SNEGSKA (reference sequence). Deletions cut 4 bases from V and 4 bases from J, with 17 bases between. The CDR3 protein is CSATRPRTSNQPQHF. The CDR3 nucleotides are TGCAGTGCTACCCGGCCAAGGACCTCAAATCAGCCCCAGCATTTT.